Following are 24 T cell receptor beta chains from one sample sequenced in a study of Graves' ophthalmopathy and Graves' hyperthyroidism listed by TCRdb under 2018. Sequenced using an Illumina HiSeq 2000. TCR beta CDR3 regions were amplified from RNA transcripts for repertoire sequencing. The first round was an RT-PCR using HTBI primers with the Qiagen OneStep RT-PCR kit, and this first round was followed by a second-round multiplex PCR, then size selection and purification. Using fastp trimming at Q25 and MiXCR clonotype assembly, TCRdb reanalyzed the public sequencing data and kept in-frame beta chains. Entries that share a CDR3 protein sequence are merged under the most common genes and DNA. The sample table lists hundreds of thousands of distinct CDR3 sequences, about 41% of them with a count of one. The top ten clones comprise around 3% of the sample. Sequenced input: peripheral blood. All receptors come from an adult man with Graves' ophthalmopathy.

In its sample, this clonotype was seen many times. The rearrangement links TRBV7-8 to TRBJ1-2, with a possible D match to TRBD1 (5 bases). CDR3 length: 15 residues. Between the trimmed V and J ends, which lost 5 bases and 6 bases, there was a span of 19 bases. Germline CDR1 reads SGHVS; CDR2 reads FQNEAQ. This CDR3 reads CASSQDERGGDGYTF. In DNA, the CDR3 is TGTGCCAGCAGCCAAGATGAAAGGGGAGGAGATGGCTACACCTTC.

The sample holds many counts of this clonotype. The rearrangement joins TRBV2 to TRBJ2-7, with TRBD1 identical over 8 bases. J gave up 1 base and V 4 bases, and 3 bases lay outside the gene matches. This CDR3 is 14 amino acids long. Germline-derived CDR1 and CDR2 are SNHLY and FYNNEI. CDR3 loop: CASSGTGRSYEQYF. Written as DNA, the CDR3 is TGTGCCAGCAGTGGGACAGGGCGATCCTACGAGCAGTACTTC.

The V call is TRBV19, the J call TRBJ2-2; perhaps TRBD2 as D (5 bases). This CDR3 has 15 residues. CDR1 is LNHDA and CDR2 is SQIVND in the germline V gene (reference sequence). Trimming removed 6 bases at V and 13 bases at J, with 24 bases between. CDR3 loop: CASSVPEYSGKGLFF. Here the CDR3 DNA reads TGTGCCAGTAGCGTCCCGGAGTACTCGGGGAAGGGGCTGTTTTTT.

The chain has TRBV9 and TRBJ2-5; D is perhaps TRBD1 (6 bases). V lost 2 bases, J lost 1 base, and 9 bases lay in between. The V gene's germline CDR1 is SGDLS and CDR2 YYNGEE. CDR3 length equals 14 residues. The CDR3 sequence is CASSVGDIQETQYF. The DNA of the CDR3 is TGTGCCAGCAGCGTGGGGGACATCCAAGAGACCCAGTACTTC.

In its sample, this clonotype was seen many times. The rearrangement uses TRBV25-1 and TRBJ1-1, with 9 positions matching TRBD1. This CDR3 spans 16 amino acids. Germline V gene lookup returns CDR1 MGHDK and CDR2 SYGVNS. The trim removed 2 bases at V and 0 bases at J, leaving 4 bases unmatched. CDR3: CASSEDRGFVNTEAFF. The CDR3 DNA sequence: TGTGCCAGCAGTGAAGACAGGGGGTTCGTGAACACTGAAGCTTTCTTT. The complete variable domain, with remaining parts taken from reference TRBV25-1 and TRBJ1-1, reads EADIYQTPRYLVIGTGKKITLECSQTMGHDKMYWYQQDPGMELHLIHYSYGVNSTEKGDLSSESTVSRIRTEHFPLTLESARPSHTSQYLCASSEDRGFVNTEAFFGQGTRLTVV.

In regard to this clonotype: This may be a read error: a much more frequent sequence differs by one nucleotide. This CDR3 is CASSYRWNTEAFF. In DNA, the CDR3 is TGTGCCAGCAGTTACCGGTGGAACACTGAAGCTTTCTTT. V is TRBV6-5 and J is TRBJ1-1, with D hard to call. This CDR3 comprises 13 residues. Deletions cut 2 bases from V and 1 base from J, with 5 bases between. The germline gives CDR1 MNHEY, CDR2 SVGAGI.

This clonotype has at least ten counts. The chain has TRBV7-9 and TRBJ1-2; D perhaps matches TRBD1 (5 bases). V lost 7 bases and J 5 bases, leaving 11 bases between the germline ends. This CDR3 has 12 amino acids. Germline CDR1 SEHNR, CDR2 FQNEAQ (reference sequence). The CDR3 reads CASTTEGYGYTF. The CDR3 nucleotides are TGTGCCAGCACCACGGAGGGGTATGGCTACACCTTC.

This chain uses TRBV7-8 with TRBJ1-4; D perhaps matches TRBD1 (5 bases). V lost 5 bases and J 8 bases, leaving 18 bases between the germline ends. This CDR3 comprises 15 residues. Germline V lookup: CDR1 SGHVS, CDR2 FQNEAQ. The CDR3 sequence: CASSEGLAGGEKLFF. The CDR3 nucleotides are TGTGCCAGCAGCGAGGGACTAGCGGGAGGGGAAAAACTGTTTTTT.

This clonotype was counted at least ten times. This sequence joins TRBV9 and TRBJ1-3; 7 bases line up with TRBD1. V dropped 4 bases and J dropped 4; count of bases not matched to a gene: 5. Per the germline V gene, CDR1 is SGDLS and CDR2 is YYNGEE. The CDR3 loop spans 14 amino acids. CDR3 amino acids: CASSPGGEGNTIYF. CDR3 DNA sequence: TGTGCCAGCAGCCCAGGGGGGGAAGGAAACACCATATATTTT. The full variable domain, rest sourced from reference TRBV9 and TRBJ1-3, is DSGVTQTPKHLITATGQRVTLRCSPRSGDLSVYWYQQSLDQGLQFLIQYYNGEERAKGNILERFSAQQFPDLHSELNLSSLELGDSALYFCASSPGGEGNTIYFGEGSWLTVV.

CDR3 region: CASSQELGQDYEQYF. The CDR3 region has the DNA TGCGCCAGCAGCCAAGAGCTGGGACAGGACTACGAGCAGTACTTC. V gene TRBV4-1 combines with J gene TRBJ2-7; 8 nucleotides match TRBD1. There are 15 residues in the CDR3. Germline CDR1 reads MGHRA; CDR2 reads YSYEKL. The J segment lost 3 bases and the V segment lost 0 bases, leaving 4 bases of the junction unmatched.

This clonotype appeared many times. The rearrangement joins TRBV6-5 to TRBJ2-5, with 8 bases aligning to TRBD2. Per germline, CDR1 MNHEY and CDR2 SVGAGI. V shed 5 bases and J 5 bases; nucleotides not matched to a gene: 4. This CDR3 is built from 13 residues. Written as DNA, the CDR3 is TGTGCCAGCAGTGAGACTAGCGTGGAGACCCAGTACTTC. This translates into CASSETSVETQYF.

The chain recombines TRBV19 with TRBJ2-5, with TRBD2 matching 9 bases. The V and J ends lost 9 bases and 9 bases, in that order; junction bases with no gene match: 11. The CDR3 has 13 residues. The germline V gene has CDR1 LNHDA and CDR2 SQIVND (reference sequence). CDR3 in amino acids: CASSWSGGTAQYF. CDR3 DNA: TGTGCCAGCAGTTGGAGCGGGGGGACAGCCCAGTACTTC. The full variable domain, with the rest looked up from reference TRBV19 and TRBJ2-5, is DGGITQSPKYLFRKEGQNVTLSCEQNLNHDAMYWYRQDPGQGLRLIYYSQIVNDFQKGDIAEGYSVSREKKESFPLTVTSAQKNPTAFYLCASSWSGGTAQYFGPGTRLLVL.

Points on this clonotype: A read error may account for a junction end that differs from germline. This chain links TRBV10-3 with TRBJ1-4; no clear D. The germline CDR1 and CDR2 sequences are ENHRY and SYGVKD. The CDR3 sequence is 15 residues long. The CDR3 spells CASSLSSSLNEKLFF. CDR3 nucleotide sequence: TGTGCCAGCAGTTTATCTTCCAGTCTTAATGAAAAACTGTTTTTT.

The CDR3 sequence is CASSLALGAGQPQHF. CDR3 DNA sequence: TGTGCCAGCAGCTTAGCATTGGGGGCAGGACAGCCCCAGCATTTT. The V and J genes are TRBV7-8 and TRBJ1-5; tentative D call: TRBD1 (6 bases). This CDR3 spans 15 amino acids. CDR1 and CDR2 from the germline V gene are SGHVS and FQNEAQ. Trimming removed 0 bases at V and 7 bases at J, with 13 bases between.

This clonotype was detected ten times or more. CDR3 sequence (DNA): TGCGCCAGCGGGATAGCGGGGAGCATACAAGAGACCCAGTACTTC. This encodes CASGIAGSIQETQYF. This chain links TRBV10-2 with TRBJ2-5, with TRBD2 matching 8 bases. This CDR3 is built from 15 residues. The germline CDR1 and CDR2 sequences are WSHSY and SAAADI. Trimming cost V 8 bases and J 2 bases; bases outside gene matches: 10.

This clonotype was counted at least ten times. This chain connects TRBV7-9 to TRBJ1-6; no clear D gene. The V gene's germline CDR1 is SEHNR and CDR2 FQNEAQ (reference sequence). The CDR3 loop spans 12 amino acids. With 7 bases removed from V and 11 bases from J, the gap between germline ends came to 12 bases. Here the CDR3 DNA reads TGTGCCAGCACCTTTGGGGAAGCACCCCTCCACTTT. Its protein is CASTFGEAPLHF. Filled out from reference TRBV7-9 and TRBJ1-6, the complete variable domain reads DTGVSQNPRHKITKRGQNVTFRCDPISEHNRLYWYRQTLGQGPEFLTYFQNEAQLEKSRLLSDRFSAERPKGSFSTLEIQRTEQGDSAMYLCASTFGEAPLHFGNGTRLTVT.

This clonotype was recorded at least ten times. This chain links TRBV20-1 with TRBJ1-1; D is unresolved. Germline loops: CDR1 DFQATT, CDR2 SNEGSKA (reference sequence). The CDR3 is 13 residues long. V was clipped by 6 bases and J by 1 base, with 12 bases between them. Written as DNA, the CDR3 is TGCAGTGCCGAGAGGCAGGAGAACACTGAAGCTTTCTTT. This encodes CSAERQENTEAFF.

This clonotype was seen a few times. The chain uses TRBV30 and TRBJ1-3, with 9 positions matching TRBD1. Per the germline V gene, CDR1 is GTSNPN and CDR2 is SVGIG (reference sequence). This CDR3 has 14 residues. Losses at the gene ends were 5 bases for V and 4 bases for J; bases not matched to a gene: 6. The CDR3 sequence is CAWADRGKGNTIYF. CDR3 nucleotide sequence: TGTGCCTGGGCTGACAGGGGGAAAGGAAACACCATATATTTT.

This clonotype showed up just a few times. The chain's CDR3 is CASTRAALNTGELFF. CDR3 DNA: TGCGCCAGTACCCGGGCAGCCTTAAACACCGGGGAGCTGTTTTTT. The genes are TRBV5-1 and TRBJ2-2; D uncertain. The germline V gene has CDR1 SGHRS and CDR2 YFSETQ. Trimming took off 8 bases at V and 2 bases at J, with 16 bases between the two ends. CDR3 size: 15 residues. Full variable domain (missing parts from reference TRBV5-1 and TRBJ2-2): KAGVTQTPRYLIKTRGQQVTLSCSPISGHRSVSWYQQTPGQGLQFLFEYFSETQRNKGNFPGRFSGRQFSNSRSEMNVSTLELGDSALYLCASTRAALNTGELFFGEGSRLTVL.

As for this clonotype: This may arise from a read error, as a much more abundant clone is one base away. This chain connects TRBV20-1 to TRBJ2-7; D may be TRBD2 (5 bases). The V gene lost 5 bases and the J gene lost 6 bases, with 14 bases spanning the gap. This CDR3 has 12 amino acids. Germline CDR1 and CDR2: DFQATT and SNEGSKA (reference sequence). The CDR3 region has the DNA TGCAGTGCTGCAAGGACTCAATTCGAGCAGTACTTC. This sequence encodes CSAARTQFEQYF.

About this clonotype: No conserved phenylalanine or tryptophan ends this CDR3, so it is likely a read error. No DNA is shown, since the ends of the CDR3 on it are uncertain; the CDR3 is the one TCRdb lists. The chain couples TRBV7-2 to TRBJ2-5. The V gene's germline CDR1 is SGHTA and CDR2 FQGNSA. The CDR3 totals 9 residues, both ends included. CDR3 amino acids: CASRVGQSY.

The gene calls are TRBV12-3 or TRBV12-4 and TRBJ2-2; D not resolved. The CDR3 is 15 residues long. The ends were cut back, 4 bases at V and 1 base at J, with 10 bases in the middle. The CDR3 coding sequence is TGTGCCAGCAGTTCTCGGTGGGTGAACACCGGGGAGCTGTTTTTT. The encoded protein is CASSSRWVNTGELFF.

CDR3 coding DNA: TGTGCCAGCAGTCCGCGGGAGCGTAGGAACACCGGGGAGCTGTTTTTT. This gives the protein CASSPRERRNTGELFF. This chain connects TRBV7-2 to TRBJ2-2; 7 nucleotides match TRBD2. The CDR3 consists of 16 residues. Germline values: CDR1 SGHTA, CDR2 FQGNSA. V lost 6 bases and J lost 1; bases outside the gene matches: 8.

With regard to this clonotype: Because the CDR3 is missing its conserved closing phenylalanine or tryptophan, this is likely a read error. J is TRBJ1-5 and V is TRBV24-1, with D unclear. The CDR3 is 14 amino acids. Germline values: CDR1 KGHDR, CDR2 SFDVKD. The V end lost 4 bases, the J end lost 1 base, and 7 bases lay between the germline ends. The CDR3 here is CATSEGMSNQPQHY. The CDR3 DNA reads as TGTGCCACCAGTGAAGGGATGAGCAATCAGCCCCAGCATTAT.